A single sample gave rise to the 29 T cell receptor beta chains below, sequenced in a study of blood T cell repertoires in COVID-19 (dated by TCRdb to the early 2020s). Libraries were constructed by the immunoSEQ multiplex PCR assay. Not all clones reach the TCRdb copy of this immuneACCESS table, which keeps in-frame sequences only. Checked studies attribute under half of the gap to unresolved V genes and leave the rest unexplained. The sample contains under 200,000 clones, 84% of them found a single time. Together, the top ten hold 6% to 9% of the sample. Sequenced sample: peripheral blood. These receptors were taken from a middle-aged man who had recovered from COVID-19.

The V gene is TRBV7-3, the J gene TRBJ2-1; D unclear. Germline CDR1 and CDR2: SGHTA and FQGTGA. V was trimmed by 3 bases and J by 6 bases, leaving 9 bases between them. The CDR3 contains 13 residues. In DNA, the CDR3 is TGTGCCAGCAGCTTTGGAGTGGGCAATGAGCAGTTCTTC. Residues: CASSFGVGNEQFF.

This sequence joins TRBV7-8 and TRBJ2-3; D not resolved. The CDR3 has 15 residues. Germline CDR1 SGHVS, CDR2 FQNEAQ. V lost 2 bases and J lost 5, with 14 bases in between. CDR3 nucleotide sequence: TGTGCCAGCAGCTTACACCCACTACCTGGAGATACGCAGTATTTT. Its translation: CASSLHPLPGDTQYF.

This chain connects TRBV7-2 to TRBJ2-3; D not resolved. Germline V CDR1 and CDR2: SGHTA, FQGNSA. The CDR3 runs to 14 residues. The ends were cut back, 1 base at V and 0 bases at J, with 5 bases in the middle. Written as DNA, the CDR3 is TGTGCCAGCAGCTTAGGACTCAGCACAGATACGCAGTATTTT. Protein product: CASSLGLSTDTQYF.

The chain is built from TRBV7-3 and TRBJ2-5; 9 nucleotides line up with TRBD2. The CDR3 has 16 residues. In germline, CDR1 is SGHTA, CDR2 FQGTGA. Trimming cost V 2 bases and J 4 bases; bases outside gene matches: 8. CDR3 loop: CASSLGSGSSLETQYF. In DNA form, the CDR3 reads TGTGCCAGCAGCTTAGGTAGCGGGAGTTCCCTAGAGACCCAGTACTTC.

In nucleotides, the CDR3 is TGTGCCAGCAGTGATGGGGGGGGCGATCAGCCCCAGCATTTT. Translated, it gives CASSDGGGDQPQHF. The chain recombines TRBV2 with TRBJ1-5; tentative D call: TRBD1 (6 bases). Germline V gene data show CDR1 as SNHLY and CDR2 as FYNNEI. Trimming left V 3 bases short and J 5 bases short, with 11 bases between. The CDR3 has 14 amino acids. Combining the CDR3 with reference TRBV2 and TRBJ1-5 gives the whole variable domain EPEVTQTPSHQVTQMGQEVILRCVPISNHLYFYWYRQILGQKVEFLVSFYNNEISEKSEIFDDQFSVERPDGSNFTLKIRSTKLEDSAMYFCASSDGGGDQPQHFGDGTRLSIL.

The chain uses TRBV7-2 and TRBJ2-5; no clear D gene. Trimming removed 5 bases from V and 1 base from J, with 14 bases in between. The CDR3 has 15 residues. Germline assignment: CDR1 SGHTA and CDR2 FQGNSA. CDR3 DNA sequence: TGTGCCAGCAGCCTAGGTCGATTCAGCCAAGAGACCCAGTACTTC. This gives the protein CASSLGRFSQETQYF.

The V call is TRBV4-3, the J call TRBJ1-1, with 9 bases that match TRBD1. Trimming took 0 bases from V and 5 from J; bases not matched to a gene: 16. The CDR3 is made up of 19 amino acids. CDR1 LGHNA and CDR2 YSLEER come from the germline V gene. The CDR3 is CASSQDTPGQGLKPTEAFF. The CDR3 region has the DNA TGCGCCAGCAGCCAAGACACCCCCGGACAGGGGCTAAAACCGACTGAAGCTTTCTTT.

The V gene is TRBV5-1, the J gene TRBJ2-7, with D possibly being TRBD2 (5 bases). This CDR3 region has 13 residues. Germline V gene data show CDR1 as SGHRS and CDR2 as YFSETQ. The germline V and J ends were trimmed by 0 bases and 9 bases, with 13 bases remaining between them. The CDR3 nucleotides are TGCGCCAGCAGCTTGGTTGGGGAGTCTGTGCAGTACTTC. Its translation: CASSLVGESVQYF.

This sequence joins TRBV4-2 and TRBJ2-5, with TRBD2 identical over 11 bases. The V gene's germline CDR1 is LGHNA and CDR2 YNFKEQ. V shed 4 bases and J 4 bases; nucleotides not matched to a gene: 5. The CDR3 sequence is 15 residues long. As DNA, the CDR3 is TGTGCCAGCAGCCCACTAGCGGGGGAAGTAGAGACCCAGTACTTC. It specifies CASSPLAGEVETQYF.

This clone was detected only once. The chain uses TRBV29-1 and TRBJ1-5; 8 positions match TRBD1. Germline V gene lookup returns CDR1 SQVTM and CDR2 ANQGSEA. CDR3 length: 14 residues. Losses at the gene ends were 6 bases for V and 0 bases for J; bases not matched to a gene: 4. The CDR3 is CSVRTGNSNQPQHF. CDR3 coding DNA: TGCAGCGTCCGGACAGGGAATAGCAATCAGCCCCAGCATTTT.

As DNA, the CDR3 is TGTGCCAGCTCACCTCGGACAGATGAAGCTTTCTTT. Its translation: CASSPRTDEAFF. This chain connects TRBV18 to TRBJ1-1, with D perhaps matching TRBD1 (6 bases). V lost 3 bases and J 7 bases, leaving 9 bases between the germline ends. CDR3 size: 12 residues. CDR1 and CDR2 (germline): KGHSH, LQKENI.

The chain uses TRBV4-2 and TRBJ2-2; 10 bases match TRBD2. The CDR3 is 13 residues long. Per germline, CDR1 LGHNA and CDR2 YNFKEQ. Unmatched junction bases numbered 3, after V lost 11 bases and J lost 3 bases. The CDR3 sequence: CAGGTSDTGELFF. The CDR3 DNA reads as TGTGCCGGAGGGACTAGCGACACCGGGGAGCTGTTTTTT.

V usage is TRBV27 and J usage is TRBJ1-2; no clear D gene. V gave up 5 bases and J gave up 2 bases, with 12 bases separating them. The CDR3 contains 14 residues. Germline V gives CDR1 MNHEY, CDR2 SMNVEV (reference sequence). The chain's CDR3 is CASSPRPRNYGYTF. The DNA for the CDR3 is TGTGCCAGCAGTCCCCGTCCGAGGAACTATGGCTACACCTTC.

The J gene is TRBJ1-1, the V gene TRBV11-2; tentative D call: TRBD1 (5 bases). V was pared by 5 bases and J by 6 bases, with 16 bases between. The CDR3 spans 14 residues. Germline V lookup: CDR1 SGHAT, CDR2 FQNNGV. For the CDR3, the DNA is TGTGCCAGCAGCCCGATCGGGGGTTCGGCTGAAGCTTTCTTT. It specifies CASSPIGGSAEAFF.

The chain links TRBV21-1 to TRBJ2-3; TRBD2, the table's D call, was not compared with the DNA. TRBV21-1 is flagged as a pseudogene. CDR3 length: 16 residues. CDR3 coding DNA: TGTGCCAGCAGCAAAGCGCGGGCGGGGTCCACAGATACGCAGTATTTT. It codes for CASSKARAGSTDTQYF.

V usage is TRBV9 and J usage is TRBJ2-1; 15 bases fit TRBD2. CDR1 and CDR2 (germline): SGDLS, YYNGEE. CDR3 length: 19 amino acids. J was trimmed by 0 bases and V by 3 bases; bases with no gene match: 7. The CDR3 coding sequence is TGTGCCAGCAGCGATACGGGACTAGCGGGAGGACTCTCCTACAATGAGCAGTTCTTC. Residues: CASSDTGLAGGLSYNEQFF.

V gene TRBV4-1 combines with J gene TRBJ1-2; D is unresolved. The CDR3 totals 14 residues. Trimming removed 0 bases at V and 3 bases at J, with 8 bases between. CDR1 and CDR2 from the germline V gene are MGHRA and YSYEKL. CDR3: CASSQEQPDYGYTF. The CDR3 bases are TGCGCCAGCAGCCAAGAACAGCCTGACTATGGCTACACCTTC.

This sequence joins TRBV19 and TRBJ1-2; D is possibly TRBD1 (5 bases). The CDR3 has 13 residues. Germline lookup yields CDR1 LNHDA and CDR2 SQIVND (reference sequence). The ends were cut back, 3 bases at V and 3 bases at J, with 8 bases in the middle. The CDR3 region has the DNA TGTGCCAGTAGTATTGTAGGGGACTATGGCTACACCTTC. Translated, it gives CASSIVGDYGYTF.

The J gene is TRBJ2-3, the V gene TRBV7-3; TRBD2 aligns across 7 bases. There are 15 residues in the CDR3. Germline assignment: CDR1 SGHTA and CDR2 FQGTGA. Germline trimming cut 4 bases from V and 2 bases from J; bases unmatched to any gene: 6. CDR3 loop: CASSSSGMVTDTQYF. The DNA of the CDR3 is TGTGCCAGCAGCTCTAGCGGAATGGTCACAGATACGCAGTATTTT.

The rearrangement links TRBV6-5 to TRBJ2-3, with 12 bases that match TRBD2. Per the germline V gene, CDR1 is MNHEY and CDR2 is SVGAGI. V trimming: 6 bases; J trimming: 4 bases; junction bases outside the gene matches: 5. This CDR3 is 15 amino acids long. CDR3 nucleotide sequence: TGTGCCAGCAGCCAGACTAGCGGGAGACCAGATACGCAGTATTTT. Amino acids: CASSQTSGRPDTQYF.

The chain employs TRBV9 and TRBJ2-5, with 10 bases fitting TRBD2. Losses at the gene ends were 4 bases for V and 3 bases for J; bases not matched to a gene: 12. The germline V gene has CDR1 SGDLS and CDR2 YYNGEE. This CDR3 comprises 17 residues. This CDR3 reads CASSPHPRAGGKETQYF. As DNA, the CDR3 is TGTGCCAGCAGCCCCCACCCCCGAGCGGGGGGGAAAGAGACCCAGTACTTC. Together with reference TRBV9 and TRBJ2-5, the CDR3 gives the full variable domain: DSGVTQTPKHLITATGQRVTLRCSPRSGDLSVYWYQQSLDQGLQFLIQYYNGEERAKGNILERFSAQQFPDLHSELNLSSLELGDSALYFCASSPHPRAGGKETQYFGPGTRLLVL.

The chain recombines TRBV29-1 with TRBJ2-5, with D possibly being TRBD1 (6 bases). This CDR3 has 15 amino acids. V was trimmed by 4 bases and J by 3 bases, leaving 18 bases between them. Germline V CDR1 and CDR2: SQVTM, ANQGSEA. CDR3 amino acids: CSVVFGNRAEETQYF. In nucleotides, the CDR3 is TGCAGCGTTGTATTTGGGAACAGGGCCGAAGAGACCCAGTACTTC.

This clone has more than one count but fewer than ten. The chain is built from TRBV30 and TRBJ1-3; 7 nucleotides align to TRBD1. V shed 3 bases, J shed 1 base, and the junction held 3 bases outside the gene matches. This CDR3 region has 14 residues. Per germline, CDR1 GTSNPN and CDR2 SVGIG (reference sequence). Here the CDR3 reads CAWRQGRSGNTIYF. The DNA of the CDR3 is TGTGCCTGGAGACAGGGGCGGTCTGGAAACACCATATATTTT.

Only a few counts were recorded for this clone. This rearrangement joins TRBV6-1 to TRBJ2-7; 7 bases are a match to TRBD1. Per germline, CDR1 MNHNS and CDR2 SASEGT. The CDR3 totals 14 residues. V lost 2 bases and J lost 3; bases outside the gene matches: 4. CDR3 nucleotides: TGTGCCAGCAGTGAAACGACAGGGATCTACGAGCAGTACTTC. It translates to CASSETTGIYEQYF.

This sequence joins TRBV30 and TRBJ2-3, with TRBD2 matching 9 bases. Trimming at V came to 4 bases and at J to 4 bases, leaving 12 bases not matched to a gene. This CDR3 spans 16 amino acids. Germline assignment: CDR1 GTSNPN and CDR2 SVGIG (reference sequence). CDR3 residues: CAWTLAGSNVADTQYF. As DNA, the CDR3 is TGTGCCTGGACTCTAGCGGGATCAAACGTGGCAGATACGCAGTATTTT.

Details on this clone: One end of the junction does not line up with germline, which may come from a read error. This chain joins TRBV11-3 and TRBJ2-6, with D perhaps matching TRBD2 (5 bases). The germline V gene encodes CDR1 SGHNT and CDR2 YENEEA. The CDR3 length is 16 residues. The CDR3, as DNA: TGTGCCAGCAGCCTAGAGGGCCAATCTGGGGCCAACGTCCTGACTTTC. The encoded protein is CASSLEGQSGANVLTF.

The V gene is TRBV11-3, the J gene TRBJ2-7; a possible D gene is TRBD1 (7 bases). V lost 4 bases and J 4 bases, leaving 17 bases between the germline ends. The CDR3 loop spans 15 amino acids. The germline V gene has CDR1 SGHNT and CDR2 YENEEA. The CDR3 coding sequence is TGTGCCAGCAGCTCCCCAGGGGGGCGCGGATACGAGCAGTACTTC. It translates to CASSSPGGRGYEQYF.

Here the CDR3 reads CASQDRVVGEAFF. DNA for the CDR3: TGTGCCTCCCAAGACAGGGTTGTAGGGGAAGCTTTCTTT. The chain employs TRBV30 and TRBJ1-1; TRBD1 matches at 7 bases. J was trimmed by 8 bases and V by 7 bases; bases with no gene match: 13. Germline CDR1 GTSNPN, CDR2 SVGIG (reference sequence). The CDR3 length is 13 residues.

A single count supports this clone. The chain has TRBV6-2 or TRBV6-3 and TRBJ2-2; D is perhaps TRBD2 (6 bases). V lost 3 bases, J lost 3 bases, and 11 bases lay in between. CDR3 length equals 15 residues. Germline CDR1 MNHEY, CDR2 SVGEGT. The CDR3 sequence is CASSYGSGYTGELFF. The CDR3, as DNA: TGTGCCAGCAGTTATGGTAGCGGATACACCGGGGAGCTGTTTTTT.